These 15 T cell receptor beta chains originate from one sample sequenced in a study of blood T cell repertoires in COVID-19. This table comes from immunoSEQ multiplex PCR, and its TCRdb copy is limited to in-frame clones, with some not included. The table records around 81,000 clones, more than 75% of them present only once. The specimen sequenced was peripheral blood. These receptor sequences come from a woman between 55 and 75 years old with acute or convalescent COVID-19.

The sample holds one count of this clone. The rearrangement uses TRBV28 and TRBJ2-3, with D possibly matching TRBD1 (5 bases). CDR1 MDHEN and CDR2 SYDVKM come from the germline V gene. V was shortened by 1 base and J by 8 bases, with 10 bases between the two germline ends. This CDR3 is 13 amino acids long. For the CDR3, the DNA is TGTGCCAGCAGTTTATCCAGGGATGTTACGCAGTATTTT. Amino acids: CASSLSRDVTQYF.

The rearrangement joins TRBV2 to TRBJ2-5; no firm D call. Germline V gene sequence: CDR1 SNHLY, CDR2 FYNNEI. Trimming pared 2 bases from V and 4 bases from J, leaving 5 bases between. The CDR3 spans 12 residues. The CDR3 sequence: CASSELRETQYF. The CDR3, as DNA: TGTGCCAGCAGTGAACTTAGAGAGACCCAGTACTTC.

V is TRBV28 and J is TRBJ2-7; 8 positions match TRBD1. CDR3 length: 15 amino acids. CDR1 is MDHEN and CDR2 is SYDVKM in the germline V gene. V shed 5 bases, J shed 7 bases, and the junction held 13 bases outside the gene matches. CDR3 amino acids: CASSQTPDRAGEQYF. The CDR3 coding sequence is TGTGCCAGCAGTCAAACCCCGGACAGGGCGGGAGAGCAGTACTTC.

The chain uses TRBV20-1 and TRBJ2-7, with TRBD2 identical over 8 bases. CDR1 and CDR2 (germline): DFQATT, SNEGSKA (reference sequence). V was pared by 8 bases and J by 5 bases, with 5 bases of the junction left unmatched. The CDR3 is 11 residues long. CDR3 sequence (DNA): TGCAGTCCCGGGAGGGGCCACGAGCAGTACTTC. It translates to CSPGRGHEQYF.

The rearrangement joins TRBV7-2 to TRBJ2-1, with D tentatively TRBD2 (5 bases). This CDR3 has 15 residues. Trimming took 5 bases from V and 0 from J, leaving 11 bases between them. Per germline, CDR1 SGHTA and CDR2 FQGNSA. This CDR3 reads CASSGSGGSYNEQFF. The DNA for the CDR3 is TGTGCCAGCAGCGGCAGCGGAGGCTCCTACAATGAGCAGTTCTTC.

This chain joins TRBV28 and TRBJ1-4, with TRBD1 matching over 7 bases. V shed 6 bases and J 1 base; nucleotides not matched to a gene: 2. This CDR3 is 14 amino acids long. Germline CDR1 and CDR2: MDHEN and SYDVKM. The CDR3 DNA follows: TGTGCCAGCAGAACAGGGGAAACTAATGAAAAACTGTTTTTT. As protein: CASRTGETNEKLFF.

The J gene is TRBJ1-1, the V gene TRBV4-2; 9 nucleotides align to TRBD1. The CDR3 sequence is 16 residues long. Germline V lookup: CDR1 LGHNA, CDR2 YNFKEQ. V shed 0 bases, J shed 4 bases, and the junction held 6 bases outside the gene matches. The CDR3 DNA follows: TGTGCCAGCAGCCAAGAAGAGGGACAGGGACTCACTGAAGCTTTCTTT. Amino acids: CASSQEEGQGLTEAFF.

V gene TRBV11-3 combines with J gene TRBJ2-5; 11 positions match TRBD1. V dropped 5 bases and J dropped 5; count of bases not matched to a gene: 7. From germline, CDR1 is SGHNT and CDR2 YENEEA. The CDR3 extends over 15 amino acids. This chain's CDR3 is CASSDGTGGGETQYF. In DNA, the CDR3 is TGTGCCAGCAGCGATGGGACAGGGGGTGGGGAGACCCAGTACTTC.

The CDR3 spells CASSPEGQTWGYTF. The CDR3 DNA follows: TGTGCCAGCTCACCCGAGGGACAGACTTGGGGCTACACCTTC. This chain links TRBV18 with TRBJ1-2; 7 bases align to TRBD1. Germline V gives CDR1 KGHSH, CDR2 LQKENI. With 3 bases clipped from V and 8 bases from J, the junction kept 9 bases outside the gene matches. This CDR3 has 14 amino acids.

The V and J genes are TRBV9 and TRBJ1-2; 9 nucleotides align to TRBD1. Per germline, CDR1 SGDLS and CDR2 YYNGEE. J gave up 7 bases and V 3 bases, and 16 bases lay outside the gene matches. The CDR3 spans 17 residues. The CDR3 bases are TGTGCCAGCAGCGAGGGGGGACAGGGATCCAAATTAAGTGGCTACACCTTC. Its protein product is CASSEGGQGSKLSGYTF.

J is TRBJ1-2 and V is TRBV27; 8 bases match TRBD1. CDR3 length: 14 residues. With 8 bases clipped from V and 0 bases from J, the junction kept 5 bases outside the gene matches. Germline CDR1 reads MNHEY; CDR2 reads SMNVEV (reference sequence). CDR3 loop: CASGTGLANYGYTF. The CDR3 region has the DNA TGTGCCAGCGGGACAGGTTTAGCTAACTATGGCTACACCTTC.

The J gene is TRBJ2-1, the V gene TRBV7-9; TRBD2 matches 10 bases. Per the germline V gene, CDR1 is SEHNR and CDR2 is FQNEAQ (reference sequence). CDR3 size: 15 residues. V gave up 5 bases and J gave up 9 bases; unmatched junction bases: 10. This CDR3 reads CASSPILAGKGEQFF. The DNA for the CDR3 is TGTGCCAGCAGCCCGATACTAGCGGGAAAAGGTGAGCAGTTCTTC.

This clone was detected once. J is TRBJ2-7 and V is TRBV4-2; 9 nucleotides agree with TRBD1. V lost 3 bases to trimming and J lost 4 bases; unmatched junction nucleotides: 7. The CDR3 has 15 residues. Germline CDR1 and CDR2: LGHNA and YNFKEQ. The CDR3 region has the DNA TGTGCCAGCAGCCAGGGACAGGGAGTATCGTACGAGCAGTACTTC. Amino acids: CASSQGQGVSYEQYF.

The DNA for the CDR3 is TGTGCCAGCAGACCCGGGACAGGGAAGTCTTACGAGCAGTACTTC. Protein: CASRPGTGKSYEQYF. V gene TRBV28 combines with J gene TRBJ2-7, with 9 bases aligning to TRBD1. This CDR3 contains 15 residues. The trim removed 6 bases at V and 4 bases at J, leaving 10 bases unmatched. The germline gives CDR1 MDHEN, CDR2 SYDVKM.

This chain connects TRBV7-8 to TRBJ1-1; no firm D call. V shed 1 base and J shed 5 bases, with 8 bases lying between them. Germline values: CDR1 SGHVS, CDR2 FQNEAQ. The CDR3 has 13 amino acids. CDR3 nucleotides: TGTGCCAGCAGCTTAGAGGAGAGGACTGAAGCTTTCTTT. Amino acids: CASSLEERTEAFF.